The rows below give T cell receptor beta chains drawn from one sample of a study of radiotherapy plus CTLA-4 blockade in lung cancer. Some clones are missing from TCRdb's copy, which holds only in-frame ones; the method was immunoSEQ multiplex PCR. This sample has some 110,000 clones, with 80% to 90% found just once. Material: peripheral blood, obtained from a patient treated with radiotherapy plus ipilimumab. The receptors here all came from a human donor with non-small cell lung cancer that progressed on radiotherapy plus ipilimumab. Each CDR3 is given with its conserved first and last residue. The D gene is left open where the match is weak. Size is omitted from some rows. Given values are once, few, many or a class for expanded clones.

TRBJ1-1,.,TRBV7-3,.,CASSLNPNMNTEAFF,TGTGCCAGCAGCTTAAATCCCAATATGAACACTGAAGCTTTCTTT
TRBJ2-1,.,TRBV11-2,TRBD2,CASSLTAGAVNEQFF,TGTGCCAGCAGCTTAACGGCGGGAGCGGTGAATGAGCAGTTCTTC
TRBJ2-1,.,TRBV5-1,TRBD2,CASSHGLDPSYNEQFF,TGCGCCAGCAGCCACGGACTAGACCCCTCCTACAATGAGCAGTTCTTC
TRBJ2-5,.,TRBV9,.,CASSVDGFGIETQYF,TGTGCCAGCAGCGTAGATGGGTTTGGCATTGAGACCCAGTACTTC
TRBJ2-7,once,TRBV6-6,TRBD1,CASSYTGTAYEQYF,TGTGCCAGCAGTTACACCGGGACAGCCTACGAGCAGTACTTC
TRBJ2-7,.,TRBV15,.,CATSRGTAVSYEQYF,TGTGCCACCAGCAGAGGGACAGCAGTTTCCTACGAGCAGTACTTC
TRBJ2-2,.,TRBV6-6,TRBD2,CAISQAGGTAGELFF,TGTGCCATATCCCAAGCGGGAGGAACGGCCGGGGAGCTGTTTTTT
TRBJ2-1,.,TRBV30,.,CAWRSGAREQFF,TGTGCCTGGAGGAGCGGCGCCCGGGAGCAGTTCTTC
TRBJ2-1,few,TRBV21-1,.,CASSKRNEQFF,TGTGCCAGCAGCAAAAGGAATGAGCAGTTCTTC
TRBJ1-2,.,TRBV5-1,.,CASSRNVQGAYGYTF,TGCGCCAGCAGCCGTAATGTACAGGGCGCCTATGGCTACACCTTC
TRBJ1-2,.,TRBV5-8,.,CASSLVGGYGYTF,TGTGCCAGCAGCTTGGTCGGTGGCTATGGCTACACCTTC
TRBJ2-3,.,TRBV5-1,TRBD1,CASSPSPGQGAWGTDTQYF,TGCGCCAGCAGCCCCTCTCCGGGACAGGGGGCGTGGGGCACAGATACGCAGTATTTT
TRBJ2-5,.,TRBV5-4,.,CASSQEWGVETQYF,TGTGCCAGCAGCCAGGAGTGGGGAGTGGAGACCCAGTACTTC
TRBJ2-7,once,TRBV10-1,.,CASSESGQASEQYF,TGCGCCAGCAGTGAGTCAGGCCAGGCGAGCGAGCAGTACTTC
TRBJ1-3,.,TRBV10-2,.,CASTDLNTIYF,TGCGCCAGCACGGACCTCAACACCATATATTTT
TRBJ1-2,.,TRBV6-5,.,CASSYTDSLHGYTF,TGTGCCAGCAGTTACACCGACTCCTTACATGGCTACACCTTC
TRBJ2-7,.,TRBV23-1,TRBD2,CASSQRRGRAEQYF,TGCGCCAGCAGTCAGCGAAGAGGGAGGGCCGAACAGTACTTC
TRBJ2-7,.,TRBV14,.,CASSLTVHEQYF,TGTGCCAGCAGCCTTACAGTCCACGAGCAGTACTTC
TRBJ2-7,.,TRBV7-8,.,CASSLVAYEQYF,TGTGCCAGCAGCTTAGTAGCTTACGAGCAGTACTTC
TRBJ2-2,.,TRBV7-6,.,CASSPQGQSNTGELFF,TGTGCCAGCAGCCCCCAGGGGCAGTCGAACACCGGGGAGCTGTTTTTT
TRBJ1-4,.,TRBV28,.,CAIMDRTNEKLFF,TGTGCCATAATGGACAGAACTAATGAAAAACTGTTTTTT